This T cell receptor beta chain appears in the sequencing data of a study of T cell responses to AZD1222 COVID-19 vaccine. Findings and caveats of the study: At study baseline, merely over 5 AZD1222 recipients were seropositive. Spike as a whole was targeted by vaccine-associated CD4 TCRs, dominant at 160-218 and 743-854.

CDR1 and CDR2 (germline): SNHLY, FYNNEI. V was clipped by 5 bases and J by 5 bases, with 10 bases between them. The CDR3 contains 13 residues. As to this clone: Its antigen is undetermined.

TCRdb's copy holds only in-frame clones and misses some; the assay was immunoSEQ multiplex PCR. The sample has 130,000 to 150,000 clones, 80% to 85% seen once. The TCR comes from an adult in good health. V is TRBV2 and J is TRBJ2-1; perhaps TRBD1 as D (6 bases). The starting material was peripheral blood, obtained on day 0 of MenACWY control vaccination. CDR3 nucleotides: TGTGCCAGCAGTAGGGGGACGAACAATGAGCAGTTCTTC. Amino acids: CASSRGTNNEQFF. The complete variable domain, with remaining parts taken from reference TRBV2 and TRBJ2-1, reads EPEVTQTPSHQVTQMGQEVILRCVPISNHLYFYWYRQILGQKVEFLVSFYNNEISEKSEIFDDQFSVERPDGSNFTLKIRSTKLEDSAMYFCASSRGTNNEQFFGPGTRLTVL.